This T cell receptor beta chain was sequenced during a study of shared T cell receptors in the human thymus (dated by TCRdb to about 2021). Background on the whole study: The study investigated the way shared, self-reactive T-cell receptor alpha chains are produced in the human thymus.

The library was prepared using the immunoSEQ multiplex PCR assay. TCRdb mirrors the immuneACCESS table, restricted to in-frame sequences. Some clones are absent from its copies; in checked studies, under half trace to an unresolved V gene, and the reason for the others is unknown. A total of hundreds of thousands of clones appear in this sample, around 87% of them only once. The leading ten clones occupy 0.0094% of the sample. Sequences LNHNV (CDR1) and YYDKDF (CDR2) are obtained from the germline V gene (reference sequence). The germline V and J ends show losses of 1 base and 0 bases respectively, and no gene match explains 7 bases of the junction. Inclusive of the bounding cysteine and phenylalanine, the CDR3 is 17 residues long. The sequence is cut down to CDR3 DNA, 51 bases in frame from base 1. As concerns this clone: Its antigen is not yet known. Base qualities are not at hand, and no much larger clone is one base apart.

This sample was shared with a second study, whose subject was human thymus T cells. As described in the second report: In Finland, the donors were immunologically healthy infants who were having open corrective cardiac surgery for congenital heart defects. Thymus tissue was collected as surgical resects that were removed during corrective cardiac surgery. Biased V and J gene segment usage appeared to be present in both thymic and peripheral blood repertoires. Highly overlapping thymic TCR repertoires among unrelated individuals were reported in the related research. TCR alpha and beta repertoires from seven to nine infant thymus samples and a few related peripheral blood samples were characterized in the study. Donor ages ranged from roughly 7 to 244 days, and the cohort comprised six or seven male and two female infants. Thymocytes were mechanically released from the tissue and were stored as pellets of about 9.5-31 million cells at -70 degrees C. Genomic DNA was extracted from frozen cell pellets with a QIAsymphony instrument. TCRB and TCRAD loci were amplified from a standardized quantity of quality-controlled genomic DNA using the immunoSEQ multiplex PCR assay. Amplicons spanned the V(D)J region at a length sufficient to cover the CDR3 and identify V and J genes. The commercial immunoSEQ service was used to sequence amplicons on an Illumina platform. Primer bias and sequencing errors were corrected as previously described, and TCRAD and TCRB definitions were based on the IMGT database. Analysis of the repertoires was done with immunoSEQ Analyzer 3.0 and VDJTools and included basic statistics, V/J segment usage, diversity estimates, rarefaction and pairwise overlap. To estimate diversity, the Chao1, ChaoE, Efron-Thisted, Shannon and inverse Simpson indices were applied, and diversity was also estimated on datasets down-sampled to the smallest sample. Repertoire overlap used strict matching of CDR3 nucleotide sequence, V gene and J gene, with Jaccard-based multidimensional scaling clustering. On average, thymus samples gave 750,000 to 1,000,000 unique TCRB clonotypes, whereas blood samples gave around 80,000.

The material sequenced was thymocytes. The clonotype comes from a boy less than two years old with a congenital heart defect. Donor details come from another sample of the same person, matched by shared clones. Here the chain combines TRBV15 and TRBJ1-1; 8 middle bases align to TRBD1. The nucleotides are TGTGCCACCAGCAGAGTGGCAGGGGGCGACTTGAACACTGAAGCTTTCTTT. It specifies CATSRVAGGDLNTEAFF.